This T cell receptor (beta chain) was captured by sequencing in a study of regulatory T cells in long-lasting Graves disease. Study-level findings and limits: Newly diagnosed disease favored TRBV20-1 and TRBJ2-1 over persistent disease.

Construction of TCR beta libraries relied on iRepertoire HTBI primers and on Arm-PCR targeting CDR3 regions. TCRdb ran MiXCR on the multiplex PCR reads and lists one entry per CDR3 protein. Among about 430,000 distinct CDR3 sequences listed, 15% were seen once. Stated time point: newly diagnosed GD, antithyroid drugs for less than 3 months. From RNA extracted from PBMCs, the TCR library was made. An endocrinology unit in Xi'an, China, supplied the patients. Per germline, CDR1 MDHEN and CDR2 SYDVKM. The trim removed 3 bases at V and 2 bases at J, leaving 8 bases unmatched. The CDR3 sequence is 17 residues long. This clonotype was seen repeatedly, ten times or more. Its antigen is unknown. These data were also filed under a second study, of T cells in Graves' hyperthyroidism and ophthalmopathy.

The TCR was taken from a woman between 40 and 50 years old with Graves disease. The sequencing here drew on peripheral blood mononuclear cells (PBMCs), taken at new diagnosis, from a patient treated with antithyroid drugs. This chain joins TRBV28 and TRBJ2-1; 9 bases agree with TRBD2. The CDR3 DNA sequence: TGTGCCAGCAGTTTTGGTCCGAGACTAGCGGCCTACAATGAGCAGTTCTTC. Amino acid sequence: CASSFGPRLAAYNEQFF.